Listed below are T cell receptor beta chains from one sample, sequenced in a study of cytomegalovirus exposure and HLA in healthy donors. Assay used: immunoSEQ multiplex PCR; TCRdb lists only in-frame clones, some missing. The ten top clones account for approximately 3.9%, within a sample of roughly 120,000 clones. The sequenced sample consisted of PBMCs. These receptors originate from a young man in good health and CMV-seronegative. CDR3s include the opening cysteine and the closing phenylalanine or tryptophan. The D gene is left open where the match is weak.

v_call: TRBV7-2; d_call: TRBD2; j_call: TRBJ2-1; cdr3_aa: CASSQGLALVEQFF; cdr3_nt: TGTGCCAGCAGCCAGGGACTAGCCCTAGTGGAGCAGTTCTTC
v_call: TRBV27; d_call: TRBD1; j_call: TRBJ1-1; cdr3_aa: CASSLRGGQAFF; cdr3_nt: TGTGCCAGCAGTTTAAGAGGGGGCCAGGCTTTCTTT
v_call: TRBV30; d_call: NA; j_call: TRBJ1-1; cdr3_aa: CAWSTPPGYDTEAFF; cdr3_nt: TGTGCCTGGAGTACCCCCCCAGGGTACGACACTGAAGCTTTCTTT
v_call: TRBV21-1; d_call: NA; j_call: TRBJ1-5; cdr3_aa: CASSFRQGADQPQHF; cdr3_nt: TGTGCCAGCAGCTTTAGACAGGGGGCCGATCAGCCCCAGCATTTT
v_call: TRBV28; d_call: NA; j_call: TRBJ2-7; cdr3_aa: CASSPPRTLPYEQYF; cdr3_nt: TGTGCCAGCAGCCCTCCCCGGACACTACCCTACGAGCAGTACTTC
v_call: TRBV7-8; d_call: TRBD1; j_call: TRBJ1-1; cdr3_aa: CASTETGRTEAFF; cdr3_nt: TGTGCCAGCACAGAGACAGGGCGCACTGAAGCTTTCTTT
v_call: TRBV28; d_call: NA; j_call: TRBJ1-4; cdr3_aa: CASSFSGENEKLFF; cdr3_nt: TGTGCCAGCAGTTTTTCCGGGGAAAATGAAAAACTGTTTTTT
v_call: TRBV2; d_call: NA; j_call: TRBJ2-5; cdr3_aa: CASTGHREETQYF; cdr3_nt: TGTGCCAGCACAGGGCACAGGGAAGAGACCCAGTACTTC
v_call: TRBV5-1; d_call: NA; j_call: TRBJ2-3; cdr3_aa: CASSWDLATQYF; cdr3_nt: TGCGCCAGCAGCTGGGACTTGGCTACGCAGTATTTT
v_call: TRBV14; d_call: TRBD2; j_call: TRBJ2-7; cdr3_aa: CASSPTSGKIEQYF; cdr3_nt: TGTGCCAGCAGTCCGACTAGCGGAAAAATAGAGCAGTACTTC
v_call: TRBV6-1; d_call: NA; j_call: TRBJ2-7; cdr3_aa: CASSEARSYEQYF; cdr3_nt: TGTGCCAGCAGTGAAGCGCGGAGCTACGAGCAGTACTTC
v_call: TRBV18; d_call: TRBD2; j_call: TRBJ2-1; cdr3_aa: CASFTTSLNEQFF; cdr3_nt: TGTGCCAGCTTCACGACTAGCCTCAATGAGCAGTTCTTC
v_call: TRBV6-1; d_call: TRBD1; j_call: TRBJ1-2; cdr3_aa: CASSVRQGNNYGYTF; cdr3_nt: TGTGCCAGCAGTGTACGACAGGGCAATAACTATGGCTACACCTTC
v_call: TRBV29-1; d_call: TRBD2; j_call: TRBJ2-1; cdr3_aa: CSVGTSTEDEQFF; cdr3_nt: TGCAGCGTTGGGACTAGTACGGAGGATGAGCAGTTCTTC
v_call: TRBV9; d_call: NA; j_call: TRBJ1-4; cdr3_aa: CASSVYSTNEKLFF; cdr3_nt: TGTGCCAGCAGCGTTTATTCAACTAATGAAAAACTGTTTTTT
v_call: TRBV9; d_call: TRBD1; j_call: TRBJ1-5; cdr3_aa: CASSSTGDPNQPQHF; cdr3_nt: TGTGCCAGCAGCTCGACAGGGGACCCCAATCAGCCCCAGCATTTT
v_call: TRBV5-1; d_call: TRBD1; j_call: TRBJ1-1; cdr3_aa: CASSPRDRGTNTEAFF; cdr3_nt: TGCGCCAGCAGCCCCCGGGACAGGGGGACCAACACTGAAGCTTTCTTT
v_call: TRBV5-6; d_call: TRBD1; j_call: TRBJ1-5; cdr3_aa: CASSLSGGARNQPQHF; cdr3_nt: TGTGCCAGCAGCTTGTCAGGGGGCGCTAGAAATCAGCCCCAGCATTTT
v_call: TRBV7-9; d_call: NA; j_call: TRBJ1-1; cdr3_aa: CASSLLDGTEAFF; cdr3_nt: TGTGCCAGCAGCTTACTAGATGGCACTGAAGCTTTCTTT
v_call: TRBV27; d_call: NA; j_call: TRBJ1-1; cdr3_aa: CASSLQGTLYTEAFF; cdr3_nt: TGTGCCAGCAGTTTACAGGGGACCCTATACACTGAAGCTTTCTTT
v_call: TRBV6-1; d_call: NA; j_call: TRBJ1-2; cdr3_aa: CASRYRARGYTF; cdr3_nt: TGTGCCAGCAGGTACAGGGCCCGCGGCTACACCTTC
v_call: TRBV5-4; d_call: NA; j_call: TRBJ1-2; cdr3_aa: CASSLDRLGATNYGYTF; cdr3_nt: TGTGCCAGCAGCCTCGACCGCTTGGGGGCAACTAACTATGGCTACACCTTC
v_call: TRBV28; d_call: TRBD1; j_call: TRBJ1-2; cdr3_aa: CASSLPARGGYTF; cdr3_nt: TGTGCCAGCAGTTTACCCGCCAGGGGGGGCTACACCTTC
v_call: TRBV27; d_call: NA; j_call: TRBJ1-2; cdr3_aa: CASSPIQAEGYTF; cdr3_nt: TGTGCCAGCAGTCCTATACAGGCAGAGGGCTACACCTTC
v_call: TRBV5-1; d_call: TRBD2; j_call: TRBJ2-1; cdr3_aa: CASSLASGSYNEQFF; cdr3_nt: TGCGCCAGCAGCTTGGCTAGCGGCTCCTACAATGAGCAGTTCTTC